This T cell receptor (beta chain) was observed in a study of blood T cell repertoires in COVID-19. Study details: T cells, B-cell-depleted T cells, or PBMCs supplied cDNA or gDNA.

Recruits, aged about 18 to 95 years, lived in some 25 US areas. CDR1 is SGHRS, CDR2 YFSETQ, per germline. Germline trimming cut 4 bases from V and 2 bases from J; bases unmatched to any gene: 7. This CDR3 has 15 amino acids. The table came from immunoSEQ multiplex PCR; TCRdb's copy has only in-frame clones and leaves some out. Here the sample spans some 320,000 clones, 90% being singletons. The rearrangement links TRBV5-1 to TRBJ2-7; 9 nucleotides line up with TRBD1. The TCR was taken from a man in his 60s who had recovered from COVID-19. Source material: PBMCs or T cells enriched from blood (not recorded which). The CDR3 DNA sequence: TGCGCCAGCAGCCGGCTCGGGACAGGGACCTACGAGCAGTACTTC. It specifies CASSRLGTGTYEQYF.